A single sample is the source of the 19 T cell receptor beta chains below, sequenced in a study of blood T cell repertoires in COVID-19. The table came from immunoSEQ multiplex PCR; TCRdb's copy has only in-frame clones and leaves some out. The sample has nearly 100,000 clones; less than 90% are singletons. Sequenced sample: peripheral blood. The receptors come from an elderly man with acute or convalescent COVID-19.

Only a few counts were recorded for this clone. This chain links TRBV7-2 with TRBJ2-6; the match to TRBD2 covers 14 bases. The V segment lost 5 bases and the J segment 3 bases; nucleotides outside the gene matches: 6. Germline loops: CDR1 SGHTA, CDR2 FQGNSA. CDR3 length equals 18 residues. The DNA of the CDR3 is TGTGCCAGCAGCCTCGTCGGGACTAGCGGGAGTGGGGCCAACGTCCTGACTTTC. It specifies CASSLVGTSGSGANVLTF.

The chain combines TRBV18 with TRBJ1-5; 9 bases align to TRBD1. CDR3 size: 14 residues. Germline-derived CDR1 and CDR2 are KGHSH and LQKENI. Unmatched junction bases numbered 6, after V lost 4 bases and J lost 8 bases. CDR3 region: CASSLTGGGEPQHF. Written as DNA, the CDR3 is TGTGCCAGCTCACTTACAGGGGGCGGAGAGCCCCAGCATTTT. The full variable domain, in which reference TRBV18 and TRBJ1-5 provide the parts outside the CDR3, is NAGVMQNPRHLVRRRGQEARLRCSPMKGHSHVYWYRQLPEEGLKFMVYLQKENIIDESGMPKERFSAEFPKEGPSILRIQQVVRGDSAAYFCASSLTGGGEPQHFGDGTRLSIL.

This chain connects TRBV5-1 to TRBJ2-1, with 9 nucleotides matching TRBD1. Trimming removed 2 bases from V and 6 bases from J; junction bases left unmatched: 6. The CDR3 has 15 residues. Germline V CDR1 and CDR2: SGHRS, YFSETQ. The CDR3 DNA is TGCGCCAGCAGCTTATGGACAGGGGAGGGCAATGAGCAGTTCTTC. This encodes CASSLWTGEGNEQFF.

This clone has just one count. The chain joins TRBV6-6 to TRBJ1-2; weak D call: TRBD1 (5 bases). With 0 bases removed from V and 7 bases from J, the gap between germline ends came to 12 bases. Germline CDR1 reads MNHNY; CDR2 reads SVGAGI (reference sequence). CDR3 length: 14 residues. Written as DNA, the CDR3 is TGTGCCAGCAGTTACTCGGGGGGAGGGAGTGGCTACACCTTC. This translates into CASSYSGGGSGYTF.

CDR3 sequence (DNA): TGTGCCAGCAGTTTAGACAGGCTCAGCAATCAGCCCCAGCATTTT. This gives the protein CASSLDRLSNQPQHF. The V call is TRBV2, the J call TRBJ1-5; D possibly corresponds to TRBD1 (6 bases). V was cut by 5 bases and J by 1 base, with 12 bases left in between. The CDR3 consists of 15 residues. CDR1 is SNHLY, CDR2 FYNNEI, per germline.

The V call is TRBV18, the J call TRBJ2-1; 9 nucleotides align to TRBD1. This CDR3 contains 16 residues. The V gene's germline CDR1 is KGHSH and CDR2 LQKENI. V gave up 4 bases and J gave up 3 bases; unmatched junction bases: 7. CDR3 nucleotides: TGTGCCAGCTCACTCCGGGACAGGGTGGACTACAATGAGCAGTTCTTC. Translating gives CASSLRDRVDYNEQFF.

The DNA of the CDR3 is TGTGCCAGCAGTCCAGGGGGACTAGCTGACAACGAGCAGTACTTC. Translated, it gives CASSPGGLADNEQYF. This chain links TRBV6-5 with TRBJ2-7, with TRBD2 matching 9 bases. The J segment lost 5 bases and the V segment lost 5 bases, leaving 10 bases of the junction unmatched. The CDR3 length is 15 residues. From germline, CDR1 is MNHEY and CDR2 SVGAGI.

The V call is TRBV5-1, the J call TRBJ2-7, with TRBD1 matching 8 bases. This CDR3 is 18 amino acids long. CDR1 is SGHRS and CDR2 is YFSETQ in the germline V gene. V gave up 0 bases and J gave up 2 bases; unmatched junction bases: 13. This CDR3 is CASSLGPGGYSTAYEQYF. CDR3 in DNA: TGCGCCAGCAGCTTGGGACCAGGGGGCTATTCTACGGCCTACGAGCAGTACTTC.

This clone was seen more than once but under ten times. The chain links TRBV14 to TRBJ2-7; possibly TRBD2 for D (5 bases). V was trimmed by 0 bases and J by 5 bases, leaving 17 bases between them. The CDR3 covers 16 residues. Germline V gene sequence: CDR1 SGHDN, CDR2 FVKESK. CDR3 sequence: CASSQDTAGWRNEQYF. The DNA for the CDR3 is TGTGCCAGCAGCCAAGATACGGCAGGTTGGAGGAACGAGCAGTACTTC.

This clone was observed a single time. The chain has TRBV11-1 and TRBJ2-2; tentatively, D is TRBD1 (5 bases). Germline V CDR1 and CDR2: SGHAT, FQDESV (reference sequence). Trimming stripped 3 bases from V and 1 base from J, with 9 bases between. The CDR3 runs to 15 residues. CDR3 in DNA: TGTGCCAGCAGCTTTGGGGCAGAGAACACCGGGGAGCTGTTTTTT. Its protein product is CASSFGAENTGELFF.

This clone was seen a single time. This chain connects TRBV28 to TRBJ1-1; D possibly corresponds to TRBD1 (5 bases). CDR1 is MDHEN, CDR2 SYDVKM, per germline. The V end was cut by 8 bases, the J end by 5 bases, with 21 bases between. The CDR3 runs to 15 residues. The CDR3 DNA sequence: TGTGCCAGCGCGCGCCCAGTGGGGGGACGGACTGAAGCTTTCTTT. It translates to CASARPVGGRTEAFF.

The genes are TRBV7-9 and TRBJ2-5; no firm D call. Deletions cut 4 bases from V and 2 bases from J, with 14 bases between. The CDR3 has 15 amino acids. Germline V gives CDR1 SEHNR, CDR2 FQNEAQ (reference sequence). CDR3 residues: CASSSFTEIQETQYF. As DNA, the CDR3 is TGTGCCAGCAGCTCCTTTACAGAGATACAAGAGACCCAGTACTTC.

The chain's CDR3 is CASSLALRVGGEKLFF. The CDR3 nucleotides read TGCGCCAGCAGCTTGGCCCTCAGGGTGGGAGGTGAAAAACTGTTTTTT. J is TRBJ1-4 and V is TRBV5-1; possibly TRBD1 for D (5 bases). CDR3 size: 16 residues. The germline V gene encodes CDR1 SGHRS and CDR2 YFSETQ. V was clipped by 0 bases and J by 7 bases, with 16 bases between them.

The chain joins TRBV28 to TRBJ1-2, with 8 bases lining up with TRBD1. The ends lost 6 bases at V and 1 base at J; junction bases unmatched: 4. The germline V gene has CDR1 MDHEN and CDR2 SYDVKM. This CDR3 contains 14 residues. As DNA, the CDR3 is TGTGCCAGCAGCCCGGGACAGGATAACTATGGCTACACCTTC. This encodes CASSPGQDNYGYTF.

This clone was counted a single time. The chain employs TRBV28 and TRBJ2-5; 7 bases match TRBD1. The CDR3 covers 13 residues. V was pared by 4 bases and J by 7 bases, with 6 bases of the junction left unmatched. Germline lookup yields CDR1 MDHEN and CDR2 SYDVKM. The CDR3 nucleotides are TGTGCCAGCAGTTACAGGGGTGGCGGGACCCAGTACTTC. The encoded protein is CASSYRGGGTQYF. Combining the CDR3 with reference TRBV28 and TRBJ2-5 gives the whole variable domain DVKVTQSSRYLVKRTGEKVFLECVQDMDHENMFWYRQDPGLGLRLIYFSYDVKMKEKGDIPEGYSVSREKKERFSLILESASTNQTSMYLCASSYRGGGTQYFGPGTRLLVL.

The chain recombines TRBV4-2 with TRBJ2-7; TRBD2 aligns across 7 bases. After removal of 0 bases from V and 0 bases from J, the junction contained 2 bases not matched to a gene. The CDR3 loop spans 15 amino acids. Germline V gene lookup returns CDR1 LGHNA and CDR2 YNFKEQ. The CDR3 sequence: CASSQDASGSYEQYF. The CDR3 nucleotides are TGTGCCAGCAGCCAAGATGCTAGCGGCTCCTACGAGCAGTACTTC.

The chain links TRBV29-1 to TRBJ2-5; weak D call: TRBD2 (5 bases). The V gene's germline CDR1 is SQVTM and CDR2 ANQGSEA. The V end lost 6 bases, the J end lost 5 bases, and 19 bases lay between the germline ends. The CDR3 is made up of 14 amino acids. In nucleotides, the CDR3 is TGCAGCGTCCCCCCCGGGGTGTCGGGGGAGACCCAGTACTTC. This sequence encodes CSVPPGVSGETQYF.

The chain recombines TRBV27 with TRBJ2-1, with 15 bases fitting TRBD2. CDR1 and CDR2 from the germline V gene are MNHEY and SMNVEV (reference sequence). V shed 6 bases and J 0 bases; nucleotides not matched to a gene: 6. The length of the CDR3 is 18 residues. The CDR3 here is CASRGTSGRPSSYNEQFF. The CDR3 DNA reads TGTGCCAGCAGAGGGACTAGCGGGAGGCCGAGCTCCTACAATGAGCAGTTCTTC.

V usage is TRBV5-6 and J usage is TRBJ2-2; the match to TRBD2 covers 10 bases. This CDR3 has 16 residues. V was clipped by 5 bases and J by 5 bases; unmatched bases: 9. Germline V lookup: CDR1 SGHDT, CDR2 YYEEEE. CDR3 nucleotide sequence: TGTGCCAGCAGTTTCGGAGCTAGCGGGAGTACCGGGGAGCTGTTTTTT. It is translated as CASSFGASGSTGELFF.